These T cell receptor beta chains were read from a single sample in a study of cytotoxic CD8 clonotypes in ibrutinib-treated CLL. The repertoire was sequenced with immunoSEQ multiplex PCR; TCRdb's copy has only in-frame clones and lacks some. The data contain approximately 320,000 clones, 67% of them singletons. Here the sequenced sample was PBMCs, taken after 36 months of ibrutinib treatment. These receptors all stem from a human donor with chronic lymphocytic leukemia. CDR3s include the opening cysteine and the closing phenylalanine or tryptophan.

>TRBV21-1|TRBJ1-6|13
CASSNGGDSPLHF
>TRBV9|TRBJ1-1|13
CASSVSGNTEAFF
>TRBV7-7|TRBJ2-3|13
CASSLAGADTQYF
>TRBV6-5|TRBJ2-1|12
CASSYQGGEQFF
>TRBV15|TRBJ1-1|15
CATIEGRGRNTEAFF
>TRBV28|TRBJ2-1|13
CATPSGGHNEQFF
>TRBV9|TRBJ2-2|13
CASSVSPGGELFF
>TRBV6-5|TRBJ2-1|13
CASSTRTDNEQFF
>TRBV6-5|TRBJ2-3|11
CASSYGASQYF
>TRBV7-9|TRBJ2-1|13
CASSFSMGDEQFF
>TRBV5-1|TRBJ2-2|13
CASKSGATGELFF
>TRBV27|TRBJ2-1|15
CASSYLAGAWNEQFF
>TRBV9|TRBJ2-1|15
CASSAMTSGHNEQFF
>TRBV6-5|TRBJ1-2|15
CASSYTVGQTLGYTF
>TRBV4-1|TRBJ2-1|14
CASSYRQGYNEQFF
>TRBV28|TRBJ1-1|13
CASSLYDRDEAFF
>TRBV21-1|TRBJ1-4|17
CASSKASGVYSNEKLFF
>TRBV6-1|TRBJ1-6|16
CASSEAAGRLYSPLHF
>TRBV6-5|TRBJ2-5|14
CASSYSGWGETQYF
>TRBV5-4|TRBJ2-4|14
CASRPGTNADIQYF
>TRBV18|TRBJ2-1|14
CASSPPWGGNEQFF
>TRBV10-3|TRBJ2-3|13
CAIGIGPIDTQYF
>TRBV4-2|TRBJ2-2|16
CASSQAAPGGTGELFF